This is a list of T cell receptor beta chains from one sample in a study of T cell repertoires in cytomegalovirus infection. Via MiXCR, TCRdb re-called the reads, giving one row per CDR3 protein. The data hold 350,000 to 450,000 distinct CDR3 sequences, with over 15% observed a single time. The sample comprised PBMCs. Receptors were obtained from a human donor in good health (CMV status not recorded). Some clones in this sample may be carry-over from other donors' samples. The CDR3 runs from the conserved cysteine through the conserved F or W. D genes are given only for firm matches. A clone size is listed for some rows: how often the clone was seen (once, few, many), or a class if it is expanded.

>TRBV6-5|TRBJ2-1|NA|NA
CDSSRTEYNEQFF
TGTGACAGCAGCCGGACAGAGTACAATGAGCAGTTCTTC
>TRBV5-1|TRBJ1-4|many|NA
CASSSDSSSEKLFF
TGCGCCAGCAGCTCGGACAGTTCGAGTGAAAAACTGTTTTTT
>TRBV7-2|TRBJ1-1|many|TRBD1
CASSSRRGTGEAFF
TGTGCCAGCAGCTCAAGGAGGGGGACAGGGGAAGCTTTCTTT
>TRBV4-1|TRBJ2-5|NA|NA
CASSQRTGETHYF
TGCGCCAGCAGCCAGCGCACGGGAGAGACCCATTACTTC
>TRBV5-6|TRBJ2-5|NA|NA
CASSIQGGGPPQETQYF
TGTGCCAGCAGCATACAGGGGGGGGGGCCCCCCCAAGAGACCCAGTACTTC
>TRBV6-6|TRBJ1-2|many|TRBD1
CASSYQGGSDGYTF
TGTGCCAGCAGTTACCAGGGGGGCTCAGATGGCTACACCTTC
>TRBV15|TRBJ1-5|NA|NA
CATSRGRGSGQPQHF
TGTGCCACCAGCAGAGGTCGGGGGTCCGGTCAGCCCCAGCATTTT
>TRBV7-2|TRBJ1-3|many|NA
CASSEVSGWSGNTIYF
TGTGCCAGCAGCGAAGTTTCTGGGTGGTCTGGAAACACCATATATTTT
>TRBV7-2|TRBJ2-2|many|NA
CASRTDRGTGELFF
TGTGCCAGCCGGACAGACCGGGGAACCGGGGAGCTGTTTTTT
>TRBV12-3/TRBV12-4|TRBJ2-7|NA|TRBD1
CASKDRDEQYF
TGTGCCAGCAAGGACAGGGATGAGCAGTACTTC
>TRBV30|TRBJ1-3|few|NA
CAWSASGNTIYF
TGTGCCTGGAGTGCCTCTGGAAACACCATATATTTT
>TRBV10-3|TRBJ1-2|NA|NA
CAISEGPYGYTF
TGTGCCATCAGTGAGGGGCCCTATGGCTACACCTTC
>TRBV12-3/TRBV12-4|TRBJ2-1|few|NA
CASSLVRVETYNEQFF
TGTGCCAGCAGTTTAGTTAGGGTGGAGACCTACAATGAGCAGTTCTTC
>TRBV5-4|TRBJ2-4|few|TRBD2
CASSLGAGGSKNIQYF
TGTGCCAGCAGCTTGGGGGCGGGGGGCAGCAAAAACATTCAGTACTTC
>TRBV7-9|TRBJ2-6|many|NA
CASSLAGAGANVLTF
TGTGCCAGCAGCTTAGCAGGGGCCGGGGCCAACGTCCTGACTTTC
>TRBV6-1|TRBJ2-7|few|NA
CASSEGAKDEQYF
TGTGCCAGCAGTGAAGGGGCAAAAGACGAGCAGTACTTC
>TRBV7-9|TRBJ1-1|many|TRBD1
CASSLGQGLTEAFF
TGTGCCAGCAGCTTAGGACAGGGACTCACTGAAGCTTTCTTT
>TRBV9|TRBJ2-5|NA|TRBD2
CASSVGLAIETQYF
TGTGCCAGCAGCGTGGGACTAGCGATAGAGACCCAGTACTTC
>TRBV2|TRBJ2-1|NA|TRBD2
CASSVGLAGFYNEQFF
TGTGCCAGCAGTGTCGGACTAGCGGGGTTCTACAATGAGCAGTTCTTC
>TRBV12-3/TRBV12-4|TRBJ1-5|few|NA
CASSEADRYNQPQHF
TGTGCCAGCAGTGAAGCCGACAGGTACAATCAGCCCCAGCATTTT
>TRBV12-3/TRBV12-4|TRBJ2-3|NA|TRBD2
CASSNPRTSEADTQYF
TGTGCCAGCAGTAACCCCCGGACTAGCGAAGCAGATACGCAGTATTTT
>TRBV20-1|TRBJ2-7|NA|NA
CSARGGGLREQYF
TGCAGTGCTAGGGGCGGCGGCCTCCGGGAGCAGTACTTC
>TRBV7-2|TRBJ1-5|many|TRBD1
CASSSSTGQTNQPQHF
TGTGCCAGCAGCTCCTCAACGGGACAGACGAATCAGCCCCAGCATTTT
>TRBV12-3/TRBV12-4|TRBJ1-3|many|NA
CATRVTTGNTIYF
TGTGCCACCCGGGTTACTACTGGAAACACCATATATTTT
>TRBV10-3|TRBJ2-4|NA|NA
CAISENGAPRYF
TGTGCCATCAGCGAGAACGGTGCCCCCCGGTACTTC
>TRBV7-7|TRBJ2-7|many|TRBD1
CASSLPPGTGVEQYF
TGTGCCAGCAGCTTACCCCCCGGGACAGGGGTCGAGCAGTACTTC
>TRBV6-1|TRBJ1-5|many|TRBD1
CASSAWTGGSSQPQHF
TGTGCCAGCAGTGCATGGACAGGGGGCTCGAGTCAGCCCCAGCATTTT
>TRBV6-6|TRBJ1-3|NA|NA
CATDASSGNTIYF
TGTGCCACCGACGCTAGCTCTGGAAACACCATATATTTT
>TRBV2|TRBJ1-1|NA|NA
CASSEWANTEAFF
TGTGCCAGCAGTGAATGGGCCAACACTGAAGCTTTCTTT
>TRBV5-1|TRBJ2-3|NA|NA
CASSLRGASDTQYF
TGCGCCAGCAGCTTGCGGGGGGCATCAGATACGCAGTATTTT
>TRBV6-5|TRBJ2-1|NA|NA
CASSMTDYNEQFF
TGTGCCAGCAGTATGACAGACTACAATGAGCAGTTCTTC
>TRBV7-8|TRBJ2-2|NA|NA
CASSLSVSGELLF
TGTGCCAGCAGCTTATCGGTGTCCGGGGAGCTGTTGTTT
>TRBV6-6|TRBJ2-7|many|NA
CASSYTGGREEQYF
TGTGCCAGCAGTTACACCGGGGGAAGAGAAGAGCAGTACTTC
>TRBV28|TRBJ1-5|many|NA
CASKLDSNQPQHF
TGTGCCAGCAAGTTGGACAGCAATCAGCCCCAGCATTTT
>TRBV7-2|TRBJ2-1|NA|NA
CASSLTSAYNEQFF
TGTGCCAGCAGCTTAACGAGCGCCTACAATGAGCAGTTCTTC
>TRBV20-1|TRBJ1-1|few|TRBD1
CSAREATGLNTEAFF
TGCAGTGCTAGAGAGGCGACAGGGCTGAACACTGAAGCTTTCTTT
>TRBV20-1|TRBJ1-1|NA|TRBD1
CSAKQGARFTEAFF
TGCAGTGCAAAACAGGGGGCGCGGTTTACTGAAGCTTTCTTT
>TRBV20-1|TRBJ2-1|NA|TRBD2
CSAALAGRSYNEQFF
TGCAGTGCCGCTCTAGCGGGAAGGTCCTACAATGAGCAGTTCTTC
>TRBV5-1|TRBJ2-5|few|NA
CASSNTGNVETQYF
TGCGCCAGCAGCAACACAGGGAACGTGGAGACCCAGTACTTC
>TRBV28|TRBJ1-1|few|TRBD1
CASRSTGTMNTEAFF
TGTGCCAGCAGGTCGACAGGGACCATGAACACTGAAGCTTTCTTT
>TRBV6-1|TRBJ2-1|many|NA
CASSRSNNEQFF
TGTGCCAGCAGTCGCAGTAACAATGAGCAGTTCTTC
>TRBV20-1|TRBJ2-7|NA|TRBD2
CSASKVGLDGSEQYF
TGCAGTGCTAGTAAAGTAGGACTAGACGGGTCCGAGCAGTACTTC
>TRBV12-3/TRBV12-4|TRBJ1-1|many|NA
CASTATGLGTEAFF
TGTGCCAGCACCGCCACAGGATTGGGGACTGAAGCTTTCTTT
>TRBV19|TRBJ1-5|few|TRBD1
CASRGDRQLQPQHF
TGTGCCAGTAGGGGGGACAGGCAGTTGCAGCCCCAGCATTTT
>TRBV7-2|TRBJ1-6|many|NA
CASSLALTGRADNSPLHF
TGTGCCAGCAGCTTAGCACTCACAGGGCGAGCAGATAATTCACCCCTCCACTTT
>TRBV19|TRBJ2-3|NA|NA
CASTNRDPTRTSTDTQYF
TGTGCCAGCACCAACCGAGACCCCACACGGACCAGCACAGATACGCAGTATTTT
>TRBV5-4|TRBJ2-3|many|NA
CASSAGENTDTQYF
TGTGCCAGCAGCGCCGGGGAGAACACAGATACGCAGTATTTT
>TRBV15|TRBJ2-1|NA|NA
CATSRDGMSSYNEQFF
TGTGCCACCAGCAGGGACGGGATGAGCTCCTACAATGAGCAGTTCTTC
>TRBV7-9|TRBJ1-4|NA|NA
CASSLYPGVKEKLFF
TGTGCCAGCAGCTTATACCCAGGGGTAAAGGAAAAACTGTTTTTT
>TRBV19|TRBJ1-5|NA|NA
CASSPRDGNQPQHF
TGTGCCAGTAGCCCCCGAGATGGCAATCAGCCCCAGCATTTT
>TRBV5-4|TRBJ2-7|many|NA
CAAGPTGPPYEQYF
TGTGCCGCTGGTCCTACGGGACCGCCCTACGAGCAGTACTTC
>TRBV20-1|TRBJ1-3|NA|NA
CSARDPADSGNTIYF
TGCAGTGCTAGAGATCCAGCAGACTCTGGAAACACCATATATTTT